This TCR beta chain was observed in a study of cytomegalovirus exposure and HLA in healthy donors. Study results and limitations: About 87% or about 30% of the time was how often most TCR beta V segments were productive, according to an earlier analysis.

The CDR3 spans 13 residues. V dropped 3 bases and J dropped 0 bases, with 3 bases sitting between them. Per the germline V gene, CDR1 is LNHNV and CDR2 is YYDKDF (reference sequence). Donors likely had unrecorded immune exposures despite being nominally healthy when sampled. The PCR employed 60 Vbeta primers together with 13 Jbeta primers. Assay: immunoSEQ multiplex PCR; the TCRdb copy retains only in-frame clones and omits some. The sample includes 100,000 to 150,000 clones, under 85% of them seen just once. Note on this clone: Its antigen is not known.

This receptor was identified in a boy between 10 and 17 years old in good health and CMV-seronegative. J is TRBJ2-4 and V is TRBV15; no reliable D call. The sequenced sample was PBMCs. The CDR3 spells CATSRRAKNIQYF. Written as DNA, the CDR3 is TGTGCCACCAGCAGGAGAGCCAAAAACATTCAGTACTTC.